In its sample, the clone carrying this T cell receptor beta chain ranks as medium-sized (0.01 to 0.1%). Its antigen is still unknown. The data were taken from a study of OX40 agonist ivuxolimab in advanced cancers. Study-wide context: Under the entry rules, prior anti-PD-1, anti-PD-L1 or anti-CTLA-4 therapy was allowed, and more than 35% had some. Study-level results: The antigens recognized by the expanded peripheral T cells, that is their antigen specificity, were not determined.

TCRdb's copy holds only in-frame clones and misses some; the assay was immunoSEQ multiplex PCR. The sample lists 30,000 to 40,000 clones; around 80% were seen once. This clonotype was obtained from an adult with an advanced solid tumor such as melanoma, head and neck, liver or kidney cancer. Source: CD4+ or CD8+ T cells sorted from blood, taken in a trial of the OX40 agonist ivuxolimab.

The CDR3 coding sequence is TGCGCCAGCAGACCTGGGGGGAGCTCCTACGAGCAGTACTTC. Its translation: CASRPGGSSYEQYF. The chain joins TRBV10-2 to TRBJ2-7; D possibly corresponds to TRBD2 (6 bases). This CDR3 contains 14 residues. Germline loops: CDR1 WSHSY, CDR2 SAAADI. The ends were cut back, 6 bases at V and 0 bases at J, with 12 bases in the middle.